This entry describes one TCR beta chain. This sample was taken from a study of OX40 agonist ivuxolimab in advanced cancers. Excluded were patients having autoimmune disease history or systemic immunosuppression. Sequencing used immunoSEQ multiplex PCR; TCRdb keeps in-frame clones, though not all of them. The table includes some 60,000 clones, 87% detected once. The receptor was derived from an adult with an advanced solid tumor such as melanoma, head and neck, liver or kidney cancer. The sample in question was CD4+ or CD8+ T cells sorted from blood, obtained in a trial of the OX40 agonist ivuxolimab.

CDR3 DNA sequence: TGTGCCACCAGTGGTGTAAGCGGGGTGAAATTGGATACGCAGTATTTT. Amino acid sequence: CATSGVSGVKLDTQYF. The genes are TRBV15 and TRBJ2-3; TRBD2 agrees at 7 bases. After removal of 6 bases from V and 6 bases from J, the junction contained 15 bases not matched to a gene. Germline-derived CDR1 and CDR2 are LNHNV and YYDKDF (reference sequence). The CDR3 is 16 residues long.